This T cell receptor (beta chain) is drawn from a study of shared clonotypes between healthy human individuals. Study in general: The study enrolled two women and three men aged 18 to 49. The plates for each donor numbered three CD4 naive, three CD4 memory, two CD8 naive and one CD8 memory. Study findings and constraints: There were few donors, and this limited the genetic and exposure-history diversity represented.

Details on this clone: Its specificity is not known.

Repertoires were generated with immunoSEQ multiplex PCR, while TCRdb's copy carries only in-frame clones and drops some. The data contain around 2.1 million clones, approximately 94% of them seen just once; the ten biggest clones take up roughly 0.13%. Trimming shortened V by 7 bases and J by 7 bases, and 13 bases separated the two germline ends. The germline CDR1 and CDR2 sequences are SQVTM and ANQGSEA. This CDR3 comprises 12 residues. The sequence was collected from a man aged 18-30 years in good health. Sequencing was carried out using naive CD4+ T cells sorted from blood. Described subset: CD45RA+ positively selected. This chain uses TRBV29-1 with TRBJ1-4; D is perhaps TRBD1 (5 bases). CDR3: CSAFGTAEKLFF. For the CDR3, the DNA is TGCAGCGCCTTTGGGACGGCTGAAAAACTGTTTTTT.